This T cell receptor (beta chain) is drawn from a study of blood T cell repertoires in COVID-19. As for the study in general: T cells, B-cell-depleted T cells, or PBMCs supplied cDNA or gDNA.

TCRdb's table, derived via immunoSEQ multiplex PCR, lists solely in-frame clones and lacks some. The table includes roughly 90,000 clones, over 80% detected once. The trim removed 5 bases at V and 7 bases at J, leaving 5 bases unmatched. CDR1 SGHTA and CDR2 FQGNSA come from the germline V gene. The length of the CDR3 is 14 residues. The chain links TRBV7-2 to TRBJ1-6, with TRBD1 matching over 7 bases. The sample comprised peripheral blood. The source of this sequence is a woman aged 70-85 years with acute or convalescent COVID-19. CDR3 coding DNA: TGTGCCAGCAGCCGGAGGGACAGCAATTCACCCCTCCACTTT. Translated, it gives CASSRRDSNSPLHF.